A selection of T cell receptor beta chains follows, all from one sample in a study of T cells after yellow fever vaccination. MiXCR was run by TCRdb on the 5' RACE reads, yielding one entry per CDR3 protein. The sample holds about 300,000 distinct CDR3 sequences, around 6.8% seen once. Sequencing used PBMCs, obtained about 49 days after the first yellow fever vaccination. The receptors shown here come from a man aged 18-30 years who received the YFV17D yellow fever vaccine. CDR3s include the opening cysteine and the closing phenylalanine or tryptophan. D genes are given only for firm matches. The size of a clone is reported for some rows only, either as once, few or many, or as a class for expanded clones.

TRBV19	.	TRBD1	TRBJ2-1	CASSRRQGTTYNEQFF	TGTGCCAGTAGCCGTAGACAGGGGACGACCTACAATGAGCAGTTCTTC
TRBV29-1	many	.	TRBJ1-3	CSVNQGNTIYF	TGCAGCGTAAACCAGGGAAACACCATATATTTT
TRBV4-1	many	.	TRBJ2-2	CASSTSGRNLAGELFF	TGCGCCAGCAGCACATCCGGGAGAAATCTCGCCGGGGAGCTGTTTTTT
TRBV5-1	.	.	TRBJ2-5	CASSIRGGETQYF	TGCGCCAGCAGCATTAGAGGTGGGGAGACCCAGTACTTC
TRBV12-5	.	.	TRBJ2-2	CASGLVWPRRGGNTGELFF	TGTGCTAGTGGTTTGGTATGGCCGCGCAGGGGAGGAAACACCGGGGAGCTGTTTTTT
TRBV5-1	few	.	TRBJ2-2	CASSLPRGLTGELFF	TGCGCCAGCAGCTTGCCGCGGGGCCTCACCGGGGAGCTGTTTTTT
TRBV5-1	few	TRBD1	TRBJ2-3	CASRTGSGSLDTQYF	TGCGCCAGCAGGACAGGGTCCGGATCGTTGGATACGCAGTATTTT
TRBV7-2	many	.	TRBJ2-3	CASSLYQGNTDTQYF	TGTGCCAGCAGCCTCTACCAAGGGAACACAGATACGCAGTATTTT
TRBV4-1	few	TRBD1	TRBJ2-7	CASSQPGQGGWYEQYF	TGCGCCAGCAGCCAGCCGGGACAGGGTGGTTGGTACGAGCAGTACTTC
TRBV14	few	.	TRBJ2-6	CASSQVGAGANVLTF	TGTGCCAGCAGCCAAGTGGGGGCTGGGGCCAACGTCCTGACTTTC
TRBV18	.	.	TRBJ2-1	CASSPPSLTGNNEQFF	TGTGCCAGCTCACCACCTTCGTTGACTGGAAACAATGAGCAGTTCTTC
TRBV28	few	.	TRBJ2-6	CASSLPRQQSSGANVLTF	TGTGCCAGCAGTTTACCCCGACAGCAGAGCTCTGGGGCCAACGTCCTGACTTTC